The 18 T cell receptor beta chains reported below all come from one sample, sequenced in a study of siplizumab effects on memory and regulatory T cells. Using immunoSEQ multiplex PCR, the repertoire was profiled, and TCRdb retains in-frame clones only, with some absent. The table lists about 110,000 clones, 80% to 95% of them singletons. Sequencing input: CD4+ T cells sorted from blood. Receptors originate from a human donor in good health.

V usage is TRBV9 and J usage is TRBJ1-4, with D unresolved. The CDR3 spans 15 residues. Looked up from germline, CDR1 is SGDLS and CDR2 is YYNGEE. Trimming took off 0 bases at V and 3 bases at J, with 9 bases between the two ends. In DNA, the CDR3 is TGTGCCAGCAGCGTAGCTGGATGGGCTAATGAAAAACTGTTTTTT. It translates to CASSVAGWANEKLFF.

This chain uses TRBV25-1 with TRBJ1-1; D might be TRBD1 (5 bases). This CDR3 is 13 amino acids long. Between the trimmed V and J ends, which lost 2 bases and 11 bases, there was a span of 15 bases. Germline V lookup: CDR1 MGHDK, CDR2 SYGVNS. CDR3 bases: TGTGCCAGCAGTGAAAGAAGGGGCGGGGGGGCTTTCTTT. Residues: CASSERRGGGAFF. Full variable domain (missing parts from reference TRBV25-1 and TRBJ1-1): EADIYQTPRYLVIGTGKKITLECSQTMGHDKMYWYQQDPGMELHLIHYSYGVNSTEKGDLSSESTVSRIRTEHFPLTLESARPSHTSQYLCASSERRGGGAFFGQGTRLTVV.

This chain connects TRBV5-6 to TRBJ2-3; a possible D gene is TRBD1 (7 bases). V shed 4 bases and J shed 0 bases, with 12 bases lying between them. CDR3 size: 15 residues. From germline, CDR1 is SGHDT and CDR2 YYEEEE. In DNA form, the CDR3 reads TGTGCCAGCAGCGGCGGGACAGCTAGCACAGATACGCAGTATTTT. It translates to CASSGGTASTDTQYF. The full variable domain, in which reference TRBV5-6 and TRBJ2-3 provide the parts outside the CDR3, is DAGVTQSPTHLIKTRGQQVTLRCSPKSGHDTVSWYQQALGQGPQFIFQYYEEEERQRGNFPDRFSGHQFPNYSSELNVNALLLGDSALYLCASSGGTASTDTQYFGPGTRLTVL.

The CDR3 sequence: CASSFLGQYQETQYF. The CDR3 bases are TGTGCCAGCAGCTTTCTGGGACAGTACCAAGAGACCCAGTACTTC. The chain combines TRBV7-9 with TRBJ2-5; 7 positions match TRBD1. CDR3 length: 15 amino acids. Germline V gene sequence: CDR1 SEHNR, CDR2 FQNEAQ (reference sequence). V lost 3 bases, J lost 0 bases, and 4 bases stayed unmatched. The full variable domain, its missing parts supplied by reference TRBV7-9 and TRBJ2-5, is DTGVSQNPRHKITKRGQNVTFRCDPISEHNRLYWYRQTLGQGPEFLTYFQNEAQLEKSRLLSDRFSAERPKGSFSTLEIQRTEQGDSAMYLCASSFLGQYQETQYFGPGTRLLVL.

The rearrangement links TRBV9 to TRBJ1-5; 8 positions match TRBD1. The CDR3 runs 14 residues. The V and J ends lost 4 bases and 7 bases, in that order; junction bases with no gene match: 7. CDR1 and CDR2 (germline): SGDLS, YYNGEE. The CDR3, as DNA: TGTGCCAGCAGCTCCGGACAGGGTGGCCAGCCCCAGCATTTT. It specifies CASSSGQGGQPQHF.

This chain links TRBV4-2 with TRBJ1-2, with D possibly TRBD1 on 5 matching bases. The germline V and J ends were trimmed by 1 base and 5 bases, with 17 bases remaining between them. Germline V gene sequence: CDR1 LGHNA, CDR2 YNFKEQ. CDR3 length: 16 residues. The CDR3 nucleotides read TGTGCCAGCAGCCAAGCGGGGACCACTTTAGATTATGGCTACACCTTC. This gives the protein CASSQAGTTLDYGYTF.

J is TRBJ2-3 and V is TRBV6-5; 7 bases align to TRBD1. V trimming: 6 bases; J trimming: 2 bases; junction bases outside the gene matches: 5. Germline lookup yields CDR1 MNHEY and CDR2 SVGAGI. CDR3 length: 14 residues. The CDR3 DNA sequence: TGTGCCAGCAGCCGGGACAGTTACACAGATACGCAGTATTTT. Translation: CASSRDSYTDTQYF.

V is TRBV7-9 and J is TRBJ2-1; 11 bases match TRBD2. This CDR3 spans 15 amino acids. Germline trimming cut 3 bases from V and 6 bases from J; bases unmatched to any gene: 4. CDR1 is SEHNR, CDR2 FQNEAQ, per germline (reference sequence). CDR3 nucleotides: TGTGCCAGCAGCTTGACTAGCGGGACCGTCAATGAGCAGTTCTTC. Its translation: CASSLTSGTVNEQFF.

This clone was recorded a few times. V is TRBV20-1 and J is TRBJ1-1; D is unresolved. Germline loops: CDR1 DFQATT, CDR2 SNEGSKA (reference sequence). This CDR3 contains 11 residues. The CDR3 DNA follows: TGCAAGGCCGGTGGAACGACTGAAGCTTTCTTT. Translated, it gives CKAGGTTEAFF.

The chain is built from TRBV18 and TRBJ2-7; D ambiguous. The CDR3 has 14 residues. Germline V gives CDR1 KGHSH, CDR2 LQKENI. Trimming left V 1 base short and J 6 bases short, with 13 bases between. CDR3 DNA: TGTGCCAGCTCACCACGGTCTGGATCTAGCGAGCAGTACTTC. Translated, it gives CASSPRSGSSEQYF.

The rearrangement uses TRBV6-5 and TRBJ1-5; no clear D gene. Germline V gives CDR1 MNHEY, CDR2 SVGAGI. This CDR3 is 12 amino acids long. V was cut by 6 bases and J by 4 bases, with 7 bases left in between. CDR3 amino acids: CASRDGNQPQHF. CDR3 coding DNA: TGTGCCAGCAGGGACGGTAATCAGCCCCAGCATTTT.

This CDR3 reads CASRSRGEQFF. The CDR3 nucleotides are TGTGCCAGCCGGTCGAGGGGAGAGCAGTTCTTC. This chain uses TRBV6-5 with TRBJ2-1, with D perhaps assigned TRBD1 or TRBD2 (5 bases each). CDR1 MNHEY and CDR2 SVGAGI come from the germline V gene. V shed 8 bases and J shed 10 bases, with 12 bases lying between them. The CDR3 is made up of 11 amino acids.

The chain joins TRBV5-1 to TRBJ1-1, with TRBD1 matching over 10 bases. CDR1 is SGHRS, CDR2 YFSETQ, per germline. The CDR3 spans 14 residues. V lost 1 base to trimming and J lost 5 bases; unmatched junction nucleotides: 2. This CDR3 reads CASSLRDRGTEAFF. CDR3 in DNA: TGCGCCAGCAGCTTGAGGGACAGGGGTACTGAAGCTTTCTTT. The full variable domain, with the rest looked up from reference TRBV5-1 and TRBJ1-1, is KAGVTQTPRYLIKTRGQQVTLSCSPISGHRSVSWYQQTPGQGLQFLFEYFSETQRNKGNFPGRFSGRQFSNSRSEMNVSTLELGDSALYLCASSLRDRGTEAFFGQGTRLTVV.

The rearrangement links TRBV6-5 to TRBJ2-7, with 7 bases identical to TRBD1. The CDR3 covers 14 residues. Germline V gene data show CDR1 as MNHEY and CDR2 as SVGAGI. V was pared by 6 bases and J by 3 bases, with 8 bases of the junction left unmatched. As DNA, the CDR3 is TGTGCCAGCAGGCCCCCGGGACAGAGCTACGAGCAGTACTTC. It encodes CASRPPGQSYEQYF.

The CDR3 nucleotides are TGTGCCAGCAGCAAACTGACAGGGTCCGGAAACACCATATATTTT. Amino acids: CASSKLTGSGNTIYF. The rearrangement uses TRBV21-1 and TRBJ1-3; no DNA check was done on the table's D call, TRBD1. TRBV21-1 is tagged as a pseudogene. The CDR3 extends over 15 amino acids.

CDR3 amino acids: CASSLTGGRTDTQYF. The DNA for the CDR3 is TGCGCCAGCAGTTTGACAGGGGGGAGAACAGATACGCAGTATTTT. This rearrangement joins TRBV5-1 to TRBJ2-3; 9 bases are a match to TRBD1. The CDR3 consists of 15 residues. The V and J ends lost 5 bases and 3 bases, in that order; junction bases with no gene match: 7. Germline V gene lookup returns CDR1 SGHRS and CDR2 YFSETQ.

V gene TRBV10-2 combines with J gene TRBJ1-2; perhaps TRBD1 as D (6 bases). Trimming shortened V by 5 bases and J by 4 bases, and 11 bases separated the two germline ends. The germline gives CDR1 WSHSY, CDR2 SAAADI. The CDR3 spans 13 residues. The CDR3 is CASSPTGSYGYTF. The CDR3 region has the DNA TGCGCCAGCAGTCCAACAGGGAGCTATGGCTACACCTTC.

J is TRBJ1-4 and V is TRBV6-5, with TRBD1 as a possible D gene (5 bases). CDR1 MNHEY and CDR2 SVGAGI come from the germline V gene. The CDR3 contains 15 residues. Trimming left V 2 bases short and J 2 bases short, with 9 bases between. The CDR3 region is CASSYRRGTNEKLFF. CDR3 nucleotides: TGTGCCAGCAGTTACCGCCGGGGGACTAATGAAAAACTGTTTTTT.